This T cell receptor (beta chain) was profiled in a study of T cells in Graves' hyperthyroidism and ophthalmopathy. The source of the PBMCs was 8.5 to 10 ml of fresh peripheral blood. General observations from the study: Most thyroid-expanded clonotypes above 0.001 were also found in blood.

Details on this clonotype: What it recognizes is unknown.

RNA transcripts were the template for amplifying TCR beta CDR3 regions. Primed by the HTBI set, a first-round RT-PCR was run on the TCR CDR3. TCRdb used MiXCR to reprocess the multiplex PCR reads, holding one entry per CDR3 protein. The sample holds 500,000 to 750,000 distinct CDR3 sequences, 11% to 15% seen once. V dropped 6 bases and J dropped 5; count of bases not matched to a gene: 2. The germline CDR1 and CDR2 sequences are KGHDR and SFDVKD. This CDR3 comprises 14 residues. Source material: blood. The TCR originated in a woman between 18 and 29 years old with Graves' ophthalmopathy. V usage is TRBV24-1 and J usage is TRBJ2-2, with 10 bases matching TRBD1. CDR3 bases: TGTGCCACCAGTAGGACAGGGGGAACCGGGGAGCTGTTTTTT. This codes for CATSRTGGTGELFF.